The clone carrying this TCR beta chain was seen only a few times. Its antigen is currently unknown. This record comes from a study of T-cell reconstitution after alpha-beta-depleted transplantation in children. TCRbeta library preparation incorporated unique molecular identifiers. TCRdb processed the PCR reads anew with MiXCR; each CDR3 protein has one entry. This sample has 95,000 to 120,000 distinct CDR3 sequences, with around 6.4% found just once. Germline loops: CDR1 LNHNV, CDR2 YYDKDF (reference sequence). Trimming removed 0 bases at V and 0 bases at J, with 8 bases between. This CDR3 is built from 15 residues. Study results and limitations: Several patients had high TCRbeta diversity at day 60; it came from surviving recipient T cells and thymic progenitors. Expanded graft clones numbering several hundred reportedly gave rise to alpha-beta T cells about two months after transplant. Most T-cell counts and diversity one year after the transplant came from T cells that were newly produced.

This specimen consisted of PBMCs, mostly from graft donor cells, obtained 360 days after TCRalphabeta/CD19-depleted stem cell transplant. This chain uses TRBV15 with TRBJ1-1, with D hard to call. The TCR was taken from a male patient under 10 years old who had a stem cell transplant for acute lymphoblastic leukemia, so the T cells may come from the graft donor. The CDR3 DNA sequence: TGTGCCACCAGCAGAGATCGAGGCTTGAACACTGAAGCTTTCTTT. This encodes CATSRDRGLNTEAFF. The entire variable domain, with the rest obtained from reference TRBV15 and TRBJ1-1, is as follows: DAMVIQNPRYQVTQFGKPVTLSCSQTLNHNVMYWYQQKSSQAPKLLFHYYDKDFNNEADTPDNFQSRRPNTSFCFLDIRSPGLGDTAMYLCATSRDRGLNTEAFFGQGTRLTVV.